One TCR beta chain is described in this entry. Its cognate antigen is unknown. Libraries were prepared by immunoSEQ multiplex PCR; TCRdb keeps only in-frame clonotypes and omits some of them. The sample has approximately 12,000 clones, over 75% seen once. V lost 0 bases, J lost 1 base, and 4 bases lay in between. The CDR3 contains 13 residues. Germline values: CDR1 SGDLS, CDR2 YYNGEE. Samples were taken several times over chemoradiotherapy. This sample was taken from a study of chemoradiotherapy in HPV16-positive cancers. Study-level results: HPV-specific T cells were functionally defined from only two HPV16-positive patients. During treatment, candidate HPV-specific clones and E7-related motifs expanded in tumor. For HPV16-positive patients, expanding HPV-responsive T cells associated with longer recurrence-free survival.

The clonotype was recovered from a human donor with HPV-associated anogenital cancer. The sample was collected from a patient who underwent chemoradiotherapy. The chain has TRBV9 and TRBJ1-1; the D is unclear. The CDR3 DNA is TGTGCCAGCAGCGTAGCCCAGAACACTGAAGCTTTCTTT. Encoded protein: CASSVAQNTEAFF.